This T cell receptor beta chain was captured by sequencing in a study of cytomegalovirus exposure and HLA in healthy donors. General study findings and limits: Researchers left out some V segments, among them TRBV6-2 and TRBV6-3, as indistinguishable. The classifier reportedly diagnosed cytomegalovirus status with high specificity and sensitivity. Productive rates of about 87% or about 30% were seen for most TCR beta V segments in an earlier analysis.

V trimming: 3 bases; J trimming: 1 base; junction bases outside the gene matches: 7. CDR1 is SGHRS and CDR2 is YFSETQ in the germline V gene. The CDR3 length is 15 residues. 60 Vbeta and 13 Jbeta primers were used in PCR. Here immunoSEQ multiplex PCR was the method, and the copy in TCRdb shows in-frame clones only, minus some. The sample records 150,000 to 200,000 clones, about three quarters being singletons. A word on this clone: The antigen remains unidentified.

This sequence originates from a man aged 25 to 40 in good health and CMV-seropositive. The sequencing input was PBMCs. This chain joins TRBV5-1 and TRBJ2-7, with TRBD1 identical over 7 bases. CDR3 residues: CASSSDRLGSYEQYF. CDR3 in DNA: TGCGCCAGCAGCTCGGACAGGCTAGGATCCTACGAGCAGTACTTC.